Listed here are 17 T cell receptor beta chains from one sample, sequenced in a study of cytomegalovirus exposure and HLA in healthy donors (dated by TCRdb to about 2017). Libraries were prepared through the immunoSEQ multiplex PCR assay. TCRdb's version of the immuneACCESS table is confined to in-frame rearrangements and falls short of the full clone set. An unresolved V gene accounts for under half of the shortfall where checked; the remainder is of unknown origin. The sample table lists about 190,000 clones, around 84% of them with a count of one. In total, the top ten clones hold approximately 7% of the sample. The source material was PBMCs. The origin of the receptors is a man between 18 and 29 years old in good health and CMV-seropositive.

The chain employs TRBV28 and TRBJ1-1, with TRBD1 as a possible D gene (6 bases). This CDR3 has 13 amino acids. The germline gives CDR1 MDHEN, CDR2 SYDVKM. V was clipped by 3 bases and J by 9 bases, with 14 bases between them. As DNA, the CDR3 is TGTGCCAGCAGTTTGGGGGACACAAAAAAAGCTTTCTTT. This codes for CASSLGDTKKAFF.

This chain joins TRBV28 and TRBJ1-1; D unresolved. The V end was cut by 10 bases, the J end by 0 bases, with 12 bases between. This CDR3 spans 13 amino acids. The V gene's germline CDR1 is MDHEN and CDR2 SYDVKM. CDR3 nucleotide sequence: TGTGCCATAGAGGGCCGAATGAACACTGAAGCTTTCTTT. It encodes CAIEGRMNTEAFF.

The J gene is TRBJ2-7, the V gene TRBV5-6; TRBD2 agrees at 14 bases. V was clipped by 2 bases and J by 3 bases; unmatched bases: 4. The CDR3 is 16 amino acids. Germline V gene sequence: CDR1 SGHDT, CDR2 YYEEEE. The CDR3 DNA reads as TGTGCCAGCAGCTTCGGGACTAGCGGGAGCCGCTACGAGCAGTACTTC. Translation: CASSFGTSGSRYEQYF.

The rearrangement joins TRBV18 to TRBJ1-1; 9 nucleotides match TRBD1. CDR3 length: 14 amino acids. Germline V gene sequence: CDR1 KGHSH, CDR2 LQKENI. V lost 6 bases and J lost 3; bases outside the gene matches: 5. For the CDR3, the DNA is TGTGCCAGCTCGGCCGGACAGGGGTACACTGAAGCTTTCTTT. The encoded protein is CASSAGQGYTEAFF.

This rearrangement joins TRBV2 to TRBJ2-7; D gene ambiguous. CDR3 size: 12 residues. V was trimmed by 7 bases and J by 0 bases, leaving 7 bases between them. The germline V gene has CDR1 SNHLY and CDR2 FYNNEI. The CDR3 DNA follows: TGTGCCAGCACGGAGCACTCCTACGAGCAGTACTTC. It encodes CASTEHSYEQYF.

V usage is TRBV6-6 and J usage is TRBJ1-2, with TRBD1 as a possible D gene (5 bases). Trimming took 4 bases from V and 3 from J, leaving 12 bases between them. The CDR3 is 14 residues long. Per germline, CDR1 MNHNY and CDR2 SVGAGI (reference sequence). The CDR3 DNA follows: TGTGCCAGCAGTTCAAGGGGAGGGGACTATGGCTACACCTTC. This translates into CASSSRGGDYGYTF.

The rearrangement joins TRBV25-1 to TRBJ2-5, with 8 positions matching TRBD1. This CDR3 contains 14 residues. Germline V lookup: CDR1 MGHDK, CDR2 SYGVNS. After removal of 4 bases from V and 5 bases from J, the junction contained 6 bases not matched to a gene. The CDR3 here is CASSAYGTGETQYF. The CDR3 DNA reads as TGTGCCAGCAGTGCCTACGGGACAGGCGAGACCCAGTACTTC.

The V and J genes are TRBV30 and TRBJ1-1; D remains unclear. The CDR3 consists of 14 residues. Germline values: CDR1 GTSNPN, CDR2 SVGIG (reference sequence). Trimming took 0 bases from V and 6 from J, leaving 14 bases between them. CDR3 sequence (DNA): TGTGCCTGGAGTGTGGGAGGGCCTGGGGCTGAAGCTTTCTTT. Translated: CAWSVGGPGAEAFF.

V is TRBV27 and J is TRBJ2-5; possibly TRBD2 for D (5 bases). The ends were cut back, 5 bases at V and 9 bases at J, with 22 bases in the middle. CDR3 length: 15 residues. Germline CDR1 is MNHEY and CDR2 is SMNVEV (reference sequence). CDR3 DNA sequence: TGTGCCAGCAGTCCTGACTATCCACTTGGGATGGCCCAGTACTTC. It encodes CASSPDYPLGMAQYF.

CDR3 protein: CASSGTGDYYNEQFF. CDR3 bases: TGCGCCAGCAGCGGGACAGGGGATTACTACAATGAGCAGTTCTTC. The chain uses TRBV5-1 and TRBJ2-1; 10 bases match TRBD1. In germline, CDR1 is SGHRS, CDR2 YFSETQ. The CDR3 has 15 amino acids. V was clipped by 4 bases and J by 3 bases; unmatched bases: 4.

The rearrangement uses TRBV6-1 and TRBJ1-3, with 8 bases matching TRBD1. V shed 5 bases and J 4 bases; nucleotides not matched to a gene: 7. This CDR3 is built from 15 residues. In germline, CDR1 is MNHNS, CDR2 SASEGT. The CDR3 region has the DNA TGTGCCAGCAGTTCAAGGACAGGGAAAGGAAACACCATATATTTT. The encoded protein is CASSSRTGKGNTIYF.

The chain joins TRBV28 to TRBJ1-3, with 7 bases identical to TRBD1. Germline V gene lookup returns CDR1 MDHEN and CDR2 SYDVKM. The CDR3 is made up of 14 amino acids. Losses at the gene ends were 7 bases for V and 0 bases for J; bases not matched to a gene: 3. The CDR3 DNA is TGTGCCAGCATCCCAGGGGGCTCTGGAAACACCATATATTTT. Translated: CASIPGGSGNTIYF.

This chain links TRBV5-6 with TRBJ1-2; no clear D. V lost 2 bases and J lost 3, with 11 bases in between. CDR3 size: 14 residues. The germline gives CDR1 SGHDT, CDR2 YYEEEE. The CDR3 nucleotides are TGTGCCAGCAGCTTTGGGCAGCCACACTATGGCTACACCTTC. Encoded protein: CASSFGQPHYGYTF.

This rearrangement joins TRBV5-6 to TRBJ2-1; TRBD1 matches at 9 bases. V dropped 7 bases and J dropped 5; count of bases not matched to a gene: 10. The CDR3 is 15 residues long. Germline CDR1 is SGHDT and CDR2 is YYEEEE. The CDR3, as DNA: TGTGCCAGCGTTCCGGGACAGGGAACCAACAATGAGCAGTTCTTC. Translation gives CASVPGQGTNNEQFF.

CDR3 DNA: TGTGCCAGCAGCTTGTCCGGGACAGGCCTTCGCGAGCAGTACTTC. This sequence encodes CASSLSGTGLREQYF. The chain is built from TRBV7-2 and TRBJ2-7; 8 bases match TRBD1. After removal of 3 bases from V and 6 bases from J, the junction contained 10 bases not matched to a gene. The germline V gene has CDR1 SGHTA and CDR2 FQGNSA. This CDR3 is built from 15 residues.

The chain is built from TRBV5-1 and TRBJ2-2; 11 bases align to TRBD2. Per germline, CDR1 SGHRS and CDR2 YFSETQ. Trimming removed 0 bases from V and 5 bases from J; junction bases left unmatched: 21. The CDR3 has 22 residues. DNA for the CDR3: TGCGCCAGCAGCTTGGAGCGACAATGGGCCGGGACTAGCGGTGGATGGACCGGGGAGCTGTTTTTT. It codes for CASSLERQWAGTSGGWTGELFF. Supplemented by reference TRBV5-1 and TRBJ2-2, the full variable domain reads KAGVTQTPRYLIKTRGQQVTLSCSPISGHRSVSWYQQTPGQGLQFLFEYFSETQRNKGNFPGRFSGRQFSNSRSEMNVSTLELGDSALYLCASSLERQWAGTSGGWTGELFFGEGSRLTVL.

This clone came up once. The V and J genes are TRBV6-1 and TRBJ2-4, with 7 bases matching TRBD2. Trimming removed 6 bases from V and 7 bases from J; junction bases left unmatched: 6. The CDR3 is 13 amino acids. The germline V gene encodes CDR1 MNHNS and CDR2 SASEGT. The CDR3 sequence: CASRTLGGNIQYF. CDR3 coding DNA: TGTGCCAGCAGGACATTGGGGGGGAACATTCAGTACTTC.